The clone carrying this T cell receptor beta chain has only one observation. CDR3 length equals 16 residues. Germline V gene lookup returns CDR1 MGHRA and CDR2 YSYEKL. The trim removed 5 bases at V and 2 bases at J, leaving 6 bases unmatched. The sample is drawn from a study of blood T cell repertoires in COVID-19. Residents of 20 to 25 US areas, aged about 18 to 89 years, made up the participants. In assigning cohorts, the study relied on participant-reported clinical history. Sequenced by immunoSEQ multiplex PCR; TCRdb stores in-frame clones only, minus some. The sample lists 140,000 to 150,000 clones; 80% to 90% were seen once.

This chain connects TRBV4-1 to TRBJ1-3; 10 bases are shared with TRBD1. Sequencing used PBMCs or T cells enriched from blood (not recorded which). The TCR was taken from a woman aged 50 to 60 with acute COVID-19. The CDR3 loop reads CASSARQGAAGNTIYF. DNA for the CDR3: TGCGCCAGCAGCGCCCGACAGGGGGCGGCTGGAAACACCATATATTTT.